This TCR beta chain was obtained from a study of blood T cell repertoires in COVID-19. The wider study: PBMCs, B-cell-depleted T cells, or T cells provided the cDNA or gDNA that made up the material.

In the authors' workflow: Cell counts per sample came from amplifying reference gene primers. Clones were sequenced by immunoSEQ multiplex PCR, and TCRdb holds only the in-frame ones, with some missing. The DNA gave D and trimming, while V, J and clone size come from that table. This sample yields around 110,000 clones, of which approximately 80% are seen a single time; approximately 4.5% belongs to the top ten. As regards this clone: The junction departs from the called germline gene at one end, perhaps through a read error.

CDR1 MNHEY and CDR2 SVGAGI come from the germline V gene. The CDR3 totals 13 residues. This receptor was obtained from an older woman with acute or convalescent COVID-19. This chain connects TRBV6-5 to TRBJ2-5, with 7 bases aligning to TRBD1. The sample consisted of peripheral blood. CDR3 DNA: TGTGCCAGCAGCTGGGGGACAGAAGAAACCCAGTACTTC. Its translation is CASSWGTEETQYF.